One and the same sample provided the 8 T cell receptor beta chains below, sequenced in a study of CXCR3-negative and CXCR3-positive naive CD8 T cells. Study conclusions and caveats: Higher TRB CDR3 hydrophobicity marked CXCR3-positive naive cells relative to CXCR3-negative naive cells.

Antigens for these TCRs are unknown. Researchers prepared the TRB cDNA libraries using 5' RACE with UMI labels. One entry per CDR3 protein, without DNA, is what TCRdb gives after re-calling the 5' RACE reads. The table counts approximately 88,000 distinct CDR3 sequences; around 0.58% lies in the top ten. Material: naive CXCR3+ CD8+ T cells from blood. As to subset: CD45RO-CCR7+CD27+CD95- naive CD8+ T cells expressing CXCR3 (TNR3+). The receptor source for this set is a human donor in good health. Some clones in this sample may be carry-over from other donors' samples.

J is TRBJ2-7 and V is TRBV27. The CDR3 spans 14 residues. The germline V gene has CDR1 MNHEY and CDR2 SMNVEV (reference sequence). The CDR3 spells CASSSDGTPYEQYF.

The rearrangement uses TRBV12-3 or TRBV12-4 and TRBJ1-6; TCRdb calls TRBD1, which cannot be checked without DNA. The CDR3 is 15 residues long. CDR3 sequence reads: CASSFQGSFDSPLHF.

The J gene is TRBJ1-1, the V gene TRBV30; the TCRdb call, TRBD1, lacks DNA for checking. This CDR3 region has 15 residues. Germline assignment: CDR1 GTSNPN and CDR2 SVGIG (reference sequence). Here the CDR3 reads CAWILAGQSRIKAFF.

The chain links TRBV20-1 to TRBJ2-3; TCRdb indicates TRBD2, and absent DNA this call remains unverified. This CDR3 is built from 18 residues. Germline CDR1 is DFQATT and CDR2 is SNEGSKA (reference sequence). The CDR3 protein is CSARGQWTSGEITDTQYF.

J is TRBJ2-2 and V is TRBV29-1; as DNA is missing, the TRBD1 call by TCRdb cannot be tested. Germline lookup yields CDR1 SQVTM and CDR2 ANQGSEA. The CDR3 length is 12 residues. The CDR3: CSVYRGTGELFF.

J is TRBJ2-5 and V is TRBV2; absent DNA, TCRdb's TRBD1 call cannot be checked. The CDR3 runs 15 residues. Per germline, CDR1 SNHLY and CDR2 FYNNEI. The CDR3 loop is CASSEGDREWETQYF.

The genes are TRBV28 and TRBJ2-3; the TCRdb call, TRBD2, lacks DNA for checking. Germline V CDR1 and CDR2: MDHEN, SYDVKM. The CDR3 length is 14 residues. The CDR3 is CASHFSGSTDTQYF.

The chain employs TRBV6-6 and TRBJ2-1. The CDR3 runs 12 residues. Germline V gene sequence: CDR1 MNHNY, CDR2 SVGAGI (reference sequence). This CDR3 is CASSYRLLEQFF.